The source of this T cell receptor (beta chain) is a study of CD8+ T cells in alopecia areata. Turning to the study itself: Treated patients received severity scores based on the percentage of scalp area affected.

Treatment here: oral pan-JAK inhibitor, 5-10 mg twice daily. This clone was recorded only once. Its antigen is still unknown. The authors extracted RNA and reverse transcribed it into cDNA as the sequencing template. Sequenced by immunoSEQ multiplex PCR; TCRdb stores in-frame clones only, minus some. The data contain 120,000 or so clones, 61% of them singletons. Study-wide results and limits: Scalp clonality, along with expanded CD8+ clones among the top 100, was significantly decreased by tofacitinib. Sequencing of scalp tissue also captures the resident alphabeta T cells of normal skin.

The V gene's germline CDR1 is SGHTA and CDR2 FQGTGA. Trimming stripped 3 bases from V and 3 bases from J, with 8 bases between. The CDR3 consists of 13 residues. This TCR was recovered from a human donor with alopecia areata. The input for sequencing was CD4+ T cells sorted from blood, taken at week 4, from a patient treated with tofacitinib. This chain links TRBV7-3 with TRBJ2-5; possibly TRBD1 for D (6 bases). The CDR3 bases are TGTGCCAGCAGCTTCTACAGGGAAGAGACCCAGTACTTC. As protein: CASSFYREETQYF.